This T cell receptor (beta chain) was identified in a study of blood T cell repertoires in COVID-19. Study overall: Collection of acute and convalescent COVID-19 samples took place in the United States, Italy and Spain. T cells, B-cell-depleted T cells, or PBMCs supplied cDNA or gDNA.

Germline lookup yields CDR1 MDHEN and CDR2 SYDVKM. V gave up 5 bases and J gave up 2 bases, with 3 bases separating them. This CDR3 comprises 12 residues. In the original processing: Estimation of nucleated cell counts was performed using reference gene primer amplification. Using immunoSEQ multiplex PCR, the repertoire was profiled, and TCRdb retains in-frame clones only, with some absent. That table supplies the V and J calls and clone size; D and trimming were determined from the DNA. Of 130,000 or so clones in the sample, 81% were seen once. The sequenced sample was peripheral blood. The J gene is TRBJ2-2, the V gene TRBV28, with D unclear. The clonotype originates from a woman aged 55-75 years with active or convalescent COVID-19. CDR3 nucleotide sequence: TGTGCCAGCAGTATAAACACCGGGGAGCTGTTTTTT. Translation gives CASSINTGELFF. The full variable domain, completed using reference TRBV28 and TRBJ2-2, is DVKVTQSSRYLVKRTGEKVFLECVQDMDHENMFWYRQDPGLGLRLIYFSYDVKMKEKGDIPEGYSVSREKKERFSLILESASTNQTSMYLCASSINTGELFFGEGSRLTVL.